The 4 T cell receptor beta chains presented below share a single source sample, sequenced in a study of blood T cell repertoires in COVID-19. Sequencing was performed with immunoSEQ multiplex PCR; in TCRdb, only in-frame clones are kept and a portion is missing. The top ten clones hold around 5.5% of a sample with 45,000 to 65,000 clones, roughly 87% of them seen once. The source material was peripheral blood. These receptors were obtained from an elderly man in a cohort sampled during active COVID-19.

V usage is TRBV15 and J usage is TRBJ1-2; no reliable D call. Trimming took off 5 bases at V and 8 bases at J, with 24 bases between the two ends. The CDR3 contains 16 residues. Germline values: CDR1 LNHNV, CDR2 YYDKDF (reference sequence). In DNA form, the CDR3 reads TGTGCCACCAGCGGATATACCCGGGCGGCATCGGGGGGCTACACCTTC. Protein: CATSGYTRAASGGYTF.

The V and J genes are TRBV7-2 and TRBJ1-3, with D possibly matching TRBD1 (5 bases). CDR1 and CDR2 (germline): SGHTA, FQGNSA. The V end lost 5 bases, the J end lost 4 bases, and 15 bases lay between the germline ends. The CDR3 covers 15 residues. For the CDR3, the DNA is TGTGCCAGCAGCCCTTTCGGGGGTGGCGGAAACACCATATATTTT. Residues: CASSPFGGGGNTIYF.

V and J are TRBV5-4 and TRBJ1-2, with 7 bases lining up with TRBD1. The CDR3 is made up of 15 amino acids. Unmatched junction bases numbered 7, after V lost 0 bases and J lost 5 bases. CDR1 is SGHNT and CDR2 is YYREEE in the germline V gene (reference sequence). This CDR3 reads CASSLAKQGGYGYTF. The CDR3 nucleotides are TGTGCCAGCAGCTTGGCCAAGCAGGGGGGATATGGCTACACCTTC.

The chain combines TRBV4-3 with TRBJ2-5, with 9 bases fitting TRBD2. Germline V gene lookup returns CDR1 LGHNA and CDR2 YSLEER. The CDR3 is 15 residues long. The trim removed 1 base at V and 5 bases at J, leaving 5 bases unmatched. The CDR3 is CASSQALAGFETQYF. For the CDR3, the DNA is TGCGCCAGCAGCCAAGCCCTAGCGGGGTTTGAGACCCAGTACTTC.